Listed below are T cell receptor beta chains from one sample, sequenced in a study of CD8 T cells in Susac syndrome. TCRdb re-analysed the immunoSEQ multiplex PCR reads in MiXCR, keeping a single row per CDR3 protein. The data show about 250,000 distinct CDR3 sequences, with approximately 92% seen just once and roughly 0.072% held by the top ten. Sequencing was performed on CD4+ T cells from PBMCs. The receptors stem from a human donor with multiple sclerosis. CDR3s include the opening cysteine and the closing phenylalanine or tryptophan. Fields, in order: J gene, V gene, clone size, D gene, CDR3 protein, CDR3 DNA. The D gene is left open where the match is weak. Clone size appears in some rows only: once, few, many, or a class for an expanded clone.

>TRBJ2-5|TRBV29-1|.|TRBD1
CSVRDSKETQYF
TGCAGCGTGAGGGACAGTAAAGAGACCCAGTACTTC
>TRBJ2-5|TRBV9|.|TRBD2
CASSAGLAGEVTQYF
TGTGCCAGCAGCGCCGGACTAGCGGGAGAAGTGACCCAGTACTTC
>TRBJ2-1|TRBV7-8|.|.
CASSSRRLAFNEQFF
TGTGCCAGCAGCTCAAGACGGCTAGCCTTCAATGAGCAGTTCTTC
>TRBJ1-1|TRBV5-4|.|.
CASSSPGANTEAFF
TGTGCCAGCAGCTCTCCGGGCGCCAACACTGAAGCTTTCTTT
>TRBJ1-1|TRBV7-8|.|.
CASSLDSWPNTEAFF
TGTGCCAGCAGCTTAGATAGTTGGCCCAACACTGAAGCTTTCTTT
>TRBJ2-7|TRBV7-9|.|TRBD2
CASSSTGGSYEQYF
TGTGCCAGCAGCTCAACCGGGGGGTCCTACGAGCAGTACTTC
>TRBJ2-3|TRBV12-3/TRBV12-4|.|.
CASSFGGPPTDTQYF
TGTGCCAGCAGTTTCGGGGGGCCACCCACAGATACGCAGTATTTT
>TRBJ2-3|TRBV5-1|once|.
CASSQSHGGAGDTQYF
TGCGCCAGCAGCCAATCCCATGGGGGGGCAGGAGATACGCAGTATTTT
>TRBJ1-5|TRBV29-1|.|.
CSVGDSSLWPQHF
TGCAGCGTTGGTGACAGCTCCCTTTGGCCCCAGCATTTT
>TRBJ2-1|TRBV4-1|.|TRBD2
CASSQPLAGGDNEQFF
TGCGCCAGCAGCCAACCACTAGCGGGGGGCGACAATGAGCAGTTCTTC
>TRBJ2-4|TRBV5-6|.|.
CASSLVRGASAKNIQYF
TGTGCCAGCAGCTTGGTCAGGGGAGCATCGGCCAAAAACATTCAGTACTTC
>TRBJ2-5|TRBV11-2|.|.
CASSTNPTGRGTQYF
TGTGCCAGCAGCACGAACCCGACAGGGAGGGGGACCCAGTACTTC
>TRBJ2-1|TRBV7-2|.|TRBD2
CASSGAGGPDEQFF
TGTGCCAGCAGCGGAGCGGGAGGGCCCGATGAGCAGTTCTTC
>TRBJ1-2|TRBV29-1|.|TRBD1
CSVADRAFYGYTF
TGCAGCGTAGCTGACAGGGCTTTCTATGGCTACACCTTC
>TRBJ2-7|TRBV30|.|.
CAWSVSAVAYEQYF
TGTGCCTGGAGTGTATCTGCGGTCGCCTACGAGCAGTACTTC
>TRBJ2-1|TRBV13|.|.
CASSRRAPSSYNEQFF
TGTGCCAGCAGCCGGAGGGCTCCTAGCTCCTACAATGAGCAGTTCTTC
>TRBJ2-5|TRBV18|once|.
CASSPPIGVETQYF
TGTGCCAGCTCACCACCTATCGGGGTTGAGACCCAGTACTTC
>TRBJ1-5|TRBV28|.|.
CASSSGGVQPQHF
TGTGCCAGCAGTTCCGGGGGGGTTCAGCCCCAGCATTTT
>TRBJ2-1|TRBV4-1|.|.
CASSAHGTPYNEQFF
TGCGCCAGCAGCGCTCACGGGACACCATACAATGAGCAGTTCTTC
>TRBJ2-3|TRBV7-8|once|TRBD1
CASSPRDRGYTDTQYF
TGTGCCAGCAGCCCGCGAGACAGGGGGTACACAGATACGCAGTATTTT
>TRBJ2-1|TRBV29-1|.|TRBD2
CSVIISGASSYNEQFF
TGCAGCGTTATCATTAGCGGGGCGAGCTCCTACAATGAGCAGTTCTTC
>TRBJ1-1|TRBV28|.|.
CASSFSPGIGTEAFF
TGTGCCAGCAGTTTCAGTCCGGGGATCGGCACTGAAGCTTTCTTT
>TRBJ1-3|TRBV2|.|.
CASETPPRGQGTSPLGNTIYF
TGTGCCAGCGAAACTCCCCCCCGTGGTCAGGGAACCTCACCTCTGGGAAACACCATATATTTT
>TRBJ1-3|TRBV28|.|.
CATNRAGNTIYF
TGTGCCACCAACAGGGCTGGAAACACCATATATTTT
>TRBJ2-1|TRBV28|.|.
CASSLIWGNEQFF
TGTGCCAGCAGTTTAATTTGGGGGAATGAGCAGTTCTTC
>TRBJ1-1|TRBV11-2|.|TRBD1
CASATGLNAEAFF
TGTGCCAGCGCGACAGGGTTGAACGCTGAAGCTTTCTTT
>TRBJ2-3|TRBV29-1|.|.
CSVEARGGTDTQYF
TGCAGCGTTGAGGCGAGAGGAGGCACAGATACGCAGTATTTT
>TRBJ2-7|TRBV7-9|.|.
CASSLGSFYEQYF
TGTGCCAGCAGCTTGGGGTCCTTCTACGAGCAGTACTTC
>TRBJ1-2|TRBV5-1|.|.
CASRPGRFINYGYTF
TGCGCCAGCAGGCCAGGGAGATTCATTAACTATGGCTACACCTTC
>TRBJ1-5|TRBV25-1|.|.
CASSEYSGPPHF
TGTGCCAGCAGTGAATATTCTGGGCCGCCGCATTTT
>TRBJ2-7|TRBV27|.|.
CATLPTRPPGEQYF
TGTGCCACACTACCTACCCGTCCCCCAGGCGAGCAGTACTTC
>TRBJ2-1|TRBV29-1|.|.
CSVDEPHGVNEQFF
TGCAGCGTTGATGAGCCACACGGGGTTAATGAGCAGTTCTTC
>TRBJ2-2|TRBV19|.|.
CASSMGLSTGELFF
TGTGCCAGTAGTATGGGACTTTCCACCGGGGAGCTGTTTTTT
>TRBJ1-2|TRBV27|.|.
CASSLRSQAYGYTF
TGTGCCAGCAGTTTGAGAAGCCAGGCCTATGGCTACACCTTC
>TRBJ1-2|TRBV20-1|.|.
CSARDLGVANYGYTF
TGCAGTGCTAGAGATCTCGGGGTAGCTAACTATGGCTACACCTTC
>TRBJ2-5|TRBV5-1|.|.
CASSLDSRKGETQYF
TGCGCCAGCAGCTTGGACTCACGGAAGGGGGAGACCCAGTACTTC
>TRBJ1-5|TRBV7-9|once|.
CASSSDSENQPQHF
TGTGCCAGCAGCTCAGACAGCGAGAATCAGCCCCAGCATTTT
>TRBJ1-2|TRBV12-5|.|TRBD1
CASGPTQGAGYGYTF
TGTGCTAGTGGTCCGACACAGGGGGCGGGCTATGGCTACACCTTC
>TRBJ2-7|TRBV6-5|.|TRBD2
CASSYSQAGAASEQYF
TGTGCCAGCAGTTACTCGCAAGCGGGGGCGGCCTCCGAGCAGTACTTC
>TRBJ2-4|TRBV12-3/TRBV12-4|.|.
CASSAAQGWGIQYF
TGTGCCAGCAGTGCCGCCCAGGGGTGGGGCATTCAGTACTTC
>TRBJ2-1|TRBV23-1|.|.
CASHPPRNKTYNEQFF
TGCGCCAGCCACCCCCCCCGGAATAAAACCTACAATGAGCAGTTCTTC
>TRBJ2-1|TRBV11-3|.|.
CASSPYLGSYNEQFF
TGTGCCAGCAGCCCTTATTTAGGCTCCTACAATGAGCAGTTCTTC
>TRBJ1-2|TRBV29-1|once|.
CSVGTASHGYTF
TGCAGCGTTGGGACGGCGAGCCACGGCTACACCTTC